One T cell receptor (beta chain) is described in this entry. Trimming took off 0 bases at V and 9 bases at J, with 11 bases between the two ends. This CDR3 spans 14 amino acids. This sample is part of a study of identical twins. TCRdb ran MiXCR on the 5' RACE reads and lists one entry per CDR3 protein. This sample has roughly 710,000 distinct CDR3 sequences, with around 6.1% found just once. Material for sequencing was naive T cells sorted from blood. The J gene is TRBJ1-4, the V gene TRBV12-3 or TRBV12-4; TRBD1 is a possible D gene (5 bases). The receptor's source is a man between 18 and 35 years old in good health. The chain's CDR3 is CASSLAGGVQKLFF. The CDR3 DNA sequence: TGTGCCAGCAGTTTAGCAGGAGGGGTGCAAAAACTGTTTTTT.